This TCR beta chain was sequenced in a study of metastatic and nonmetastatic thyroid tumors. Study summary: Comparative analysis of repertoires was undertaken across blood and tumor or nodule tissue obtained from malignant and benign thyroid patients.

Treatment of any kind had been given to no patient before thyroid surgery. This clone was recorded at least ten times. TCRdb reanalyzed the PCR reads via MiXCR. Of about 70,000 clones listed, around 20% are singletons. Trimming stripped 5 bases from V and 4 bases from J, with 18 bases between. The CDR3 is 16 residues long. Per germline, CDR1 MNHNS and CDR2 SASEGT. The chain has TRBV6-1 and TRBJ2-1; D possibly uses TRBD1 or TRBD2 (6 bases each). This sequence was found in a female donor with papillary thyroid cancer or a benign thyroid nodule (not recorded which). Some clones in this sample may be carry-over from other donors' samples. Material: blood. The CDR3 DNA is TGTGCCAGCAGTCCCGTCTACGGCGGGACATACAATGAGCAGTTCTTC. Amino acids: CASSPVYGGTYNEQFF.